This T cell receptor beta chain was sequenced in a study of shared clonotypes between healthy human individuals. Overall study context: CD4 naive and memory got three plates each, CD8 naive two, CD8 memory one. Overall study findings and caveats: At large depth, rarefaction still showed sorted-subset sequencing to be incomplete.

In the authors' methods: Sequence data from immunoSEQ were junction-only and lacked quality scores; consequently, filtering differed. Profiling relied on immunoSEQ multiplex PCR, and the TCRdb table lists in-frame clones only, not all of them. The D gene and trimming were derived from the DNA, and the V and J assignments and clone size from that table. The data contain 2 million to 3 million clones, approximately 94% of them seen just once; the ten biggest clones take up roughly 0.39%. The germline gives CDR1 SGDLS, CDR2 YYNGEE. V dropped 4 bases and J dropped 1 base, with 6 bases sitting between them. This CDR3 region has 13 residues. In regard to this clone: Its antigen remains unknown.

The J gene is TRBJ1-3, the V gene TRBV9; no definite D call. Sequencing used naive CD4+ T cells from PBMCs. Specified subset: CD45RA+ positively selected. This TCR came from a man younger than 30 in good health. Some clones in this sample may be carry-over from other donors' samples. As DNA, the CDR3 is TGTGCCAGCAGCCACGCTTCTGGAAACACCATATATTTT. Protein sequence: CASSHASGNTIYF.